This entry concerns a single T cell receptor beta chain. Its antigen is undetermined. Researchers ran the PCR with 60 Vbeta and 13 Jbeta primers. Some clones are missing from TCRdb's copy, which holds only in-frame ones; the method was immunoSEQ multiplex PCR. The sample includes around 120,000 clones, 60% to 85% seen only once; the top ten take 5.5% to 8%. These data come from a study of cytomegalovirus exposure and HLA in healthy donors. With 4 bases removed from V and 4 bases from J, the gap between germline ends came to 14 bases. The CDR3 consists of 15 residues. From germline, CDR1 is MNHNS and CDR2 SASEGT. Regarding the study as a whole: Previous analysis showed most TCR beta V segments were productive about 90% or about 30% of the time. In a later analysis, the majority of CMV-associated beta chains seemingly showed HLA restriction.

Material for sequencing was PBMCs. This TCR derives from a woman aged 40 to 50 in good health and CMV-seronegative. The rearrangement uses TRBV6-1 and TRBJ1-5, with unresolved D. CDR3 in amino acids: CASSGRTNINQPQHF. The CDR3 bases are TGTGCCAGCAGTGGACGGACTAACATTAATCAGCCCCAGCATTTT.